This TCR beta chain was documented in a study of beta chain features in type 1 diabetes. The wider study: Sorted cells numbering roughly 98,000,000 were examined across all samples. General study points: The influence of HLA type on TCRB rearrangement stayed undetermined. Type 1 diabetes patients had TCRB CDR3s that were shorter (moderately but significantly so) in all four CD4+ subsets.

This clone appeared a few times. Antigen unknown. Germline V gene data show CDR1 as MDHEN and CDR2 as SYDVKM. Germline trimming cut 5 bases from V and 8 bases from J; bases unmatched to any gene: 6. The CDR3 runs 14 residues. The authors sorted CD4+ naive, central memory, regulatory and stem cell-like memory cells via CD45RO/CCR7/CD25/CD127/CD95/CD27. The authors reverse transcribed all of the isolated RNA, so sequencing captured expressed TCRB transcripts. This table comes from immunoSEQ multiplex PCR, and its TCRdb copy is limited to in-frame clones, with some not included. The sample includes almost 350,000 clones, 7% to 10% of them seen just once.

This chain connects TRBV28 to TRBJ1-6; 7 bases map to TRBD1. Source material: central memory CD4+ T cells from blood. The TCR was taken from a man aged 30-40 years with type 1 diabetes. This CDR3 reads CASSPTGTDSPLHF. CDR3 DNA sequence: TGTGCCAGCAGTCCGACAGGGACGGATTCACCCCTCCACTTT.